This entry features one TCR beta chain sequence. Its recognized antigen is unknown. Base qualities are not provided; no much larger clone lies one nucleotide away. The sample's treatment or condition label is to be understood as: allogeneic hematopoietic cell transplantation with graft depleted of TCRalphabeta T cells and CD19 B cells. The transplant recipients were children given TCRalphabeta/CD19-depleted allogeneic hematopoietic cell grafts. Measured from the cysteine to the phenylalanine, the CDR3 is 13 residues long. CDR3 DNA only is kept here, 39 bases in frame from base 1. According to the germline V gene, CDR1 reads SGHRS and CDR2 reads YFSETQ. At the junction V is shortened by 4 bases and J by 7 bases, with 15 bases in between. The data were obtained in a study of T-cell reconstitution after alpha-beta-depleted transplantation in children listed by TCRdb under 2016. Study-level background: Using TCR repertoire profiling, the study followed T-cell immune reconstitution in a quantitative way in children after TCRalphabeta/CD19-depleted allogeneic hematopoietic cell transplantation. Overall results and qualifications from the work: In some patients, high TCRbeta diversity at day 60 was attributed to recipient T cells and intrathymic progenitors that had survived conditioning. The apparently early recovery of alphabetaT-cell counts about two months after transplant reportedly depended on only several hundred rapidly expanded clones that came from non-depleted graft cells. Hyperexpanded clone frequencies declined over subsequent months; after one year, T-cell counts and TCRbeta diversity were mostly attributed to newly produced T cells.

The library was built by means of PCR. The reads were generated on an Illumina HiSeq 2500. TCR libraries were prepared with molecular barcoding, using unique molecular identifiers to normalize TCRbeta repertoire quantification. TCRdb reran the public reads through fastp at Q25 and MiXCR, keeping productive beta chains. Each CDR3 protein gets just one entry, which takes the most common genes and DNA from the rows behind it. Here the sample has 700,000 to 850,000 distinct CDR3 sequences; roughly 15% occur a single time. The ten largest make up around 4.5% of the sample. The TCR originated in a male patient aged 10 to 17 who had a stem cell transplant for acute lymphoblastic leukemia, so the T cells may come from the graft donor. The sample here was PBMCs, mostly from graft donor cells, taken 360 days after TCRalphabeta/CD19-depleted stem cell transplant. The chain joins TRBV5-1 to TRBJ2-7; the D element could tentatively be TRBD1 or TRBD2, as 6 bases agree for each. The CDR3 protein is CASSTGASREQYF. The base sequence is TGCGCCAGCAGCACGGGGGCCTCCAGGGAGCAGTACTTC. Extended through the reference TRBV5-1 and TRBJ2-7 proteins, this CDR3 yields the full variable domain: KAGVTQTPRYLIKTRGQQVTLSCSPISGHRSVSWYQQTPGQGLQFLFEYFSETQRNKGNFPGRFSGRQFSNSRSEMNVSTLELGDSALYLCASSTGASREQYFGPGTRLTVT.